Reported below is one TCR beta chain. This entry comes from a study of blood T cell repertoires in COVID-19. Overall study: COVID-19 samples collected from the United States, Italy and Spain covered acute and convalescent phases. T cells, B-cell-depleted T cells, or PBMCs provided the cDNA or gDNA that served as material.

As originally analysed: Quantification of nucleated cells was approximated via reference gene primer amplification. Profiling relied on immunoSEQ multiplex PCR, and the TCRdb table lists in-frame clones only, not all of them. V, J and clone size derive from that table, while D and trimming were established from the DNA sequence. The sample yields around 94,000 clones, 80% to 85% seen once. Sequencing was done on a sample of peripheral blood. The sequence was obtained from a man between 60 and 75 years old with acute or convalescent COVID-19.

The CDR3 nucleotides are TGTGCCAGCAGTTCTTACAGGGGAAATGAGCAGTTCTTC. Amino acid sequence: CASSSYRGNEQFF. J is TRBJ2-1 and V is TRBV12-3 or TRBV12-4; the match to TRBD1 covers 7 bases. Trimming cost V 4 bases and J 7 bases; bases outside gene matches: 4. CDR3 length equals 13 residues.